The 10 T cell receptor beta chains listed next were all sequenced from one sample in a study of vaccination and CD4 T cells after COVID-19. Cultured CD4+ T-cell DNA underwent Oncomine TCR Beta short-read sequencing. MiXCR was run by TCRdb on the PCR reads, yielding one entry per CDR3 protein. This sample has roughly 14,000 distinct CDR3 sequences; 25% to 30% occur once, and the top ten carry around a fifth. No antigens are known for them. Treatment noted: roughly 10-day PBMC culture with coronavirus spike peptide pools or control peptides (ViraFEST assay). Sequencing was performed on CD4+ T cells from blood, cultured in vitro, taken before SARS-CoV-2 vaccination. These receptors were taken from a human donor who received a COVID-19 vaccine.

This clonotype was detected only a few times. V gene TRBV5-1 combines with J gene TRBJ2-7; 12 nucleotides line up with TRBD2. V trimming: 0 bases; J trimming: 0 bases; junction bases outside the gene matches: 4. In germline, CDR1 is SGHRS, CDR2 YFSETQ. This CDR3 comprises 17 residues. This CDR3 reads CASSLAGLAGSSYEQYF. DNA for the CDR3: TGCGCCAGCAGCTTGGCCGGACTAGCGGGGAGCTCCTACGAGCAGTACTTC.

This chain joins TRBV2 and TRBJ1-6; 8 nucleotides line up with TRBD1. The germline gives CDR1 SNHLY, CDR2 FYNNEI. V lost 4 bases, J lost 3 bases, and 5 bases stayed unmatched. There are 16 residues in the CDR3. The CDR3 region is CASSGPTGGYNSPLHF. CDR3 DNA sequence: TGTGCCAGCAGTGGGCCCACAGGGGGCTATAATTCACCCCTCCACTTT.

V gene TRBV6-1 combines with J gene TRBJ1-1, with 7 bases aligning to TRBD1. The CDR3 sequence is 13 residues long. Looked up from germline, CDR1 is MNHNS and CDR2 is SASEGT. V was clipped by 6 bases and J by 1 base; unmatched bases: 2. The CDR3 nucleotides read TGTGCCAGCAGAAGACAGGGGAACACTGAAGCTTTCTTT. Protein sequence: CASRRQGNTEAFF.

This clonotype appeared a few times. The chain carries TRBV24-1 and TRBJ1-5, with TRBD1 matching 7 bases. Germline V gives CDR1 KGHDR, CDR2 SFDVKD. With V trimmed by 5 bases and J by 4 bases, 7 bases remained unmatched. The CDR3 runs 15 residues. The CDR3 nucleotides are TGTGCCACCAGTGGAGTAGGGGGCCGGAATCAGCCCCAGCATTTT. Its protein product is CATSGVGGRNQPQHF.

This clonotype has only a few counts. The chain joins TRBV5-4 to TRBJ1-6; a weak D match, TRBD1 (6 bases). Germline assignment: CDR1 SGHNT and CDR2 YYREEE (reference sequence). V lost 4 bases and J 7 bases, leaving 15 bases between the germline ends. The CDR3 is 15 residues long. The CDR3 loop reads CASSPEGGWNSPLHF. The CDR3 bases are TGTGCCAGCAGCCCGGAAGGGGGGTGGAATTCACCCCTCCACTTT.

This clonotype was detected a few times. This rearrangement joins TRBV6-1 to TRBJ1-5; D is uncertain. Germline loops: CDR1 MNHNS, CDR2 SASEGT. V shed 2 bases and J shed 1 base, with 9 bases lying between them. CDR3 length equals 15 residues. The CDR3 protein is CASSEQRVSNQPQHF. CDR3 sequence (DNA): TGTGCCAGCAGTGAACAGAGGGTAAGCAATCAGCCCCAGCATTTT.

The V call is TRBV18, the J call TRBJ2-3; TRBD2 matches 13 bases. CDR3 length equals 18 residues. From germline, CDR1 is KGHSH and CDR2 LQKENI. Trimming cost V 6 bases and J 5 bases; bases outside gene matches: 14. The CDR3 region has the DNA TGTGCCAGCTCCCCTCGGACTAGCGGGGGCAAATGGGAAGATACGCAGTATTTT. Translated: CASSPRTSGGKWEDTQYF.

The J gene is TRBJ2-3, the V gene TRBV10-3; 10 nucleotides match TRBD2. The CDR3 is made up of 16 amino acids. After removal of 6 bases from V and 2 bases from J, the junction contained 8 bases not matched to a gene. Germline CDR1 ENHRY, CDR2 SYGVKD. Here the CDR3 reads CAIRSGLAEYTDTQYF. The CDR3 nucleotides are TGTGCCATCAGATCAGGACTAGCGGAATACACAGATACGCAGTATTTT.

The chain links TRBV20-1 to TRBJ1-2; D is ambiguous. V lost 4 bases, J lost 6 bases, and 21 bases lay in between. Per the germline V gene, CDR1 is DFQATT and CDR2 is SNEGSKA (reference sequence). The CDR3 has 15 residues. CDR3 protein: CSAISDLRHRNGYTF. In DNA form, the CDR3 reads TGCAGTGCTATTTCCGACCTTCGCCATAGGAATGGCTACACCTTC.

This clonotype was counted between two and nine times. The rearrangement links TRBV11-3 to TRBJ1-2, with D maybe TRBD1 (5 bases). The CDR3 extends over 17 amino acids. V was shortened by 1 base and J by 3 bases, with 18 bases between the two germline ends. The germline CDR1 and CDR2 sequences are SGHNT and YENEEA. The CDR3 reads CASSLGGGSRRDYGYTF. DNA of the CDR3: TGTGCCAGCAGCTTAGGCGGGGGGAGCAGACGGGACTATGGCTACACCTTC.